A single sample gave rise to the 4 T cell receptor beta chains below, sequenced in a study of breast tumors, draining lymph nodes, adjacent tissues. TCRdb re-called the multiplex PCR reads through MiXCR, storing one row per CDR3 protein. The repertoire holds approximately 150,000 distinct CDR3 sequences, approximately 30% seen once, with 2.3% in the top ten. Axillary draining lymph nodes of breast cancer patients supplied the node samples. Sequenced material: axillary lymph node tissue. The receptors originated from a female donor with breast cancer. Some clones in this sample may be carry-over from other donors' samples.

This clonotype turned up a few times. A much bigger clone sits one base away, suggesting this may be a read error. The rearrangement joins TRBV6-6 to TRBJ2-2, with a weak D call TRBD2 (5 bases). Germline assignment: CDR1 MNHNY and CDR2 SVGAGI (reference sequence). The CDR3 sequence is 13 residues long. Trimming stripped 7 bases from V and 0 bases from J, with 6 bases between. The CDR3 bases are TGTGCCAGCAAGCGGCCGAACACCGGGGAGCTGTTTTTT. The encoded protein is CASKRPNTGELFF.

This clonotype has ten or more counts. The CDR3, as DNA: TGCAGTGCTAGAAGGGCAGATCAGCCCCAGCATTTT. Its protein product is CSARRADQPQHF. This chain links TRBV20-1 with TRBJ1-5; D ambiguous. V was trimmed by 2 bases and J by 5 bases, leaving 7 bases between them. CDR1 and CDR2 from the germline V gene are DFQATT and SNEGSKA (reference sequence). The CDR3 covers 12 residues.

At least ten counts were recorded for this clonotype. The chain uses TRBV5-5 and TRBJ2-3, with a possible D match to TRBD1 (5 bases). The CDR3 has 16 amino acids. CDR1 is SGHKS and CDR2 is YYEKEE in the germline V gene (reference sequence). The V gene lost 3 bases and the J gene lost 2 bases, with 16 bases spanning the gap. The CDR3 DNA sequence: TGTGCCAGCAGCTCGCTAGTTCAGGGTTTCACAGATACGCAGTATTTT. This translates into CASSSLVQGFTDTQYF.

This clonotype was detected many times. The chain joins TRBV19 to TRBJ2-5; 10 positions agree with TRBD1. Looked up from germline, CDR1 is LNHDA and CDR2 is SQIVND (reference sequence). The J segment lost 4 bases and the V segment lost 6 bases, leaving 8 bases of the junction unmatched. CDR3 size: 15 residues. The DNA for the CDR3 is TGTGCCAGTAGCCGGGACAGGGGTTCGAGAGAGACCCAGTACTTC. This translates into CASSRDRGSRETQYF.